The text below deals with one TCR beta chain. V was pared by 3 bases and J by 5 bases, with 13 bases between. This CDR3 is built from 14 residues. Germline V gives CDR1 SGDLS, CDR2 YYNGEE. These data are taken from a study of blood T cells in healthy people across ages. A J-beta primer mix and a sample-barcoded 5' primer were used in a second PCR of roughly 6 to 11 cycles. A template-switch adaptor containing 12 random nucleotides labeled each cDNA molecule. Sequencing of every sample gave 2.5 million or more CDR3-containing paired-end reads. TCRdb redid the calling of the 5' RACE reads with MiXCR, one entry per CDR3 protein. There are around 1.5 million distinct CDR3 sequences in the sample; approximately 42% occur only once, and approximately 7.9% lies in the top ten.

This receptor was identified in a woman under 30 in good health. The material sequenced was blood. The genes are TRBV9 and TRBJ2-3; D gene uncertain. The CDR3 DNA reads TGTGCCAGCAGCGACGCCCCGGTTCAAGATACGCAGTATTTT. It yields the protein CASSDAPVQDTQYF.